These 23 T cell receptor beta chains came from one sample sequenced in a study of identical twins. TCRdb processed the 5' RACE reads anew with MiXCR; each CDR3 protein has one entry. In the table there are fewer than 650,000 distinct CDR3 sequences, more than 9% of which are singletons. The same data also went into a second study, on yellow fever vaccine responses in identical twins.

Sequencing was carried out using PBMCs. Every receptor here comes from a young woman in good health.

The chain joins TRBV6-2 or TRBV6-3 to TRBJ2-4, with TRBD1 identical over 7 bases. The trim removed 2 bases at V and 3 bases at J, leaving 1 base unmatched. Germline CDR1 MNHEY, CDR2 SVGEGT. The CDR3 extends over 14 amino acids. This CDR3 is CASSYGQVKNIQYF. The CDR3, as DNA: TGTGCCAGCAGTTACGGACAGGTCAAAAACATTCAGTACTTC.

This clonotype was detected ten times or more. J is TRBJ1-2 and V is TRBV28, with unresolved D. The ends were cut back, 11 bases at V and 4 bases at J, with 17 bases in the middle. The CDR3 runs to 13 residues. Per germline, CDR1 MDHEN and CDR2 SYDVKM. The CDR3 sequence: CAGAGEGSYGYTF. The CDR3 bases are TGTGCCGGAGCCGGGGAGGGCAGCTATGGCTACACCTTC.

This clonotype was picked up many times. The CDR3 nucleotides read TGTGCCACCAGCAGGACAGCGGGAGCCCAAACCTACAATGAGCAGTTCTTC. Translating gives CATSRTAGAQTYNEQFF. The chain carries TRBV15 and TRBJ2-1, with TRBD2 matching 8 bases. The junction had 9 bases not matched to a gene; V was cut back by 3 bases and J by 2 bases. The CDR3 is made up of 17 amino acids. Germline V gene lookup returns CDR1 LNHNV and CDR2 YYDKDF (reference sequence).

The chain carries TRBV13 and TRBJ2-2, with 10 bases lining up with TRBD2. J lost 0 bases, V lost 5 bases, and 9 bases had no gene match. The germline CDR1 and CDR2 sequences are PRHDT and FYEKMQ (reference sequence). This CDR3 comprises 18 residues. The CDR3 coding sequence is TGTGCCAGCAGCGCCAAACGGACTAGCGGAGCGAACACCGGGGAGCTGTTTTTT. Protein sequence: CASSAKRTSGANTGELFF. The variable domain in full, with the rest retrieved from reference TRBV13 and TRBJ2-2, is AAGVIQSPRHLIKEKRETATLKCYPIPRHDTVYWYQQGPGQDPQFLISFYEKMQSDKGSIPDRFSAQQFSDYHSELNMSSLELGDSALYFCASSAKRTSGANTGELFFGEGSRLTVL.

This clonotype was seen only a few times. The gene calls are TRBV5-5 and TRBJ2-3; D is possibly TRBD1 (7 bases). This CDR3 comprises 16 residues. Trimming stripped 6 bases from V and 3 bases from J, with 20 bases between. Looked up from germline, CDR1 is SGHKS and CDR2 is YYEKEE (reference sequence). CDR3 loop: CASIRGGRGSTDTQYF. In DNA, the CDR3 is TGTGCCAGCATCCGGGGAGGCAGGGGGTCGACAGATACGCAGTATTTT.

The V gene is TRBV6-1, the J gene TRBJ2-5, with D unresolved. The CDR3 consists of 12 residues. With 1 base removed from V and 2 bases from J, the gap between germline ends came to 2 bases. CDR1 is MNHNS, CDR2 SASEGT, per germline. CDR3 region: CASSEGQETQYF. In DNA form, the CDR3 reads TGTGCCAGCAGTGAAGGACAAGAGACCCAGTACTTC.

This chain uses TRBV12-3 or TRBV12-4 with TRBJ2-7; possible D gene TRBD2, 6 bases. The CDR3 is made up of 15 amino acids. V lost 7 bases, J lost 1 base, and 17 bases lay in between. CDR3 coding DNA: TGTGCCAGCACCACCTCTCCGGGAGAGTCCTACGAGCAGTACTTC. It encodes CASTTSPGESYEQYF.

This clonotype was found a few times. V is TRBV4-3 and J is TRBJ2-1; no clear D gene. This CDR3 is 16 amino acids long. CDR1 is LGHNA and CDR2 is YSLEER in the germline V gene. V was clipped by 1 base and J by 0 bases, with 10 bases between them. As DNA, the CDR3 is TGCGCCAGCAGCCAAGCCCCAGCGAGCTCCTACAATGAGCAGTTCTTC. This encodes CASSQAPASSYNEQFF.

This clonotype was counted only a few times. The chain links TRBV2 to TRBJ2-1; 10 bases line up with TRBD2. V lost 7 bases, J lost 0 bases, and 15 bases stayed unmatched. The CDR3 totals 19 residues. Looked up from germline, CDR1 is SNHLY and CDR2 is FYNNEI. CDR3 bases: TGTGCCAGCAACGTGAGGGAGGCTAGCGGGGGAAGCTCCTACAATGAGCAGTTCTTC. Its protein is CASNVREASGGSSYNEQFF.

This sequence joins TRBV11-2 and TRBJ2-7, with D maybe TRBD1 (6 bases). The germline V and J ends were trimmed by 2 bases and 2 bases, with 10 bases remaining between them. Per the germline V gene, CDR1 is SGHAT and CDR2 is FQNNGV. The CDR3 totals 14 residues. CDR3 DNA sequence: TGTGCCAGCAGCTTAAACCCAGGGGCCTACGAGCAGTACTTC. Translation gives CASSLNPGAYEQYF.

The rearrangement joins TRBV6-2 or TRBV6-3 to TRBJ2-2, with TRBD2 matching 9 bases. V lost 5 bases to trimming and J lost 0 bases; unmatched junction nucleotides: 10. The CDR3 runs to 18 residues. Germline V gives CDR1 MNHEY, CDR2 SVGEGT. The CDR3 DNA sequence: TGTGCCAGCAGTCCTCTAAGACTAGCGGAGCCGAACACCGGGGAGCTGTTTTTT. Translated: CASSPLRLAEPNTGELFF.

There are many counts of this clonotype. The gene calls are TRBV13 and TRBJ2-1; a possible D gene is TRBD2 (5 bases). Germline CDR1 and CDR2: PRHDT and FYEKMQ (reference sequence). This CDR3 has 19 amino acids. V was cut by 2 bases and J by 0 bases, with 20 bases left in between. The CDR3 nucleotides are TGTGCCAGCAGCTTATACCAGCGGACGAACAGTCGCTCCTACAATGAGCAGTTCTTC. Protein: CASSLYQRTNSRSYNEQFF.

V usage is TRBV6-2 or TRBV6-3 and J usage is TRBJ2-7, with 11 nucleotides matching TRBD2. V was pared by 5 bases and J by 3 bases, with 6 bases of the junction left unmatched. The CDR3 has 15 residues. Germline V gene data show CDR1 as MNHEY and CDR2 as SVGEGT. CDR3 in amino acids: CASSDPGLAVYEQYF. DNA of the CDR3: TGTGCCAGCAGTGACCCGGGACTAGCGGTCTACGAGCAGTACTTC.

This clonotype has more than one count but fewer than ten. This chain uses TRBV20-1 with TRBJ2-1; tentative D call: TRBD2 (6 bases). Trimming took 3 bases from V and 4 from J, leaving 13 bases between them. Germline-derived CDR1 and CDR2 are DFQATT and SNEGSKA (reference sequence). The CDR3 is made up of 14 amino acids. The CDR3 region is CSASSGRDYNEQFF. CDR3 in DNA: TGCAGTGCTAGCTCCGGGCGGGATTACAATGAGCAGTTCTTC.

J is TRBJ1-2 and V is TRBV3-1, with D possibly matching TRBD1 (5 bases). With 0 bases removed from V and 12 bases from J, the gap between germline ends came to 11 bases. The CDR3 spans 12 residues. Looked up from germline, CDR1 is LGHDT and CDR2 is YNNKEL (reference sequence). In nucleotides, the CDR3 is TGTGCCAGCAGCCAAGATAGAGGGGTTAACACCTTC. Protein: CASSQDRGVNTF. Using reference TRBV3-1 and TRBJ1-2 for the parts outside the CDR3, the full variable domain is DTAVSQTPKYLVTQMGNDKSIKCEQNLGHDTMYWYKQDSKKFLKIMFSYNNKELIINETVPNRFSPKSPDKAHLNLHINSLELGDSAVYFCASSQDRGVNTFGSGTRLTVV.

This clonotype has a count of ten or more. The chain is built from TRBV5-6 and TRBJ2-3; 7 nucleotides align to TRBD1. The CDR3 length is 18 residues. V was clipped by 5 bases and J by 0 bases; unmatched bases: 15. Germline-derived CDR1 and CDR2 are SGHDT and YYEEEE. The CDR3 DNA is TGTGCCAGCAGTTGGGGACAGACCAACAGACGAAGCACAGATACGCAGTATTTT. Encoded protein: CASSWGQTNRRSTDTQYF.

This clonotype was counted only a few times. The chain links TRBV7-3 to TRBJ1-1, with D possibly matching TRBD1 (5 bases). The CDR3 length is 15 residues. V lost 0 bases to trimming and J lost 0 bases, with 8 bases between them. In germline, CDR1 is SGHTA, CDR2 FQGTGA. Written as DNA, the CDR3 is TGTGCCAGCAGCTTAACGCCAGGGATGAACACTGAAGCTTTCTTT. Translated: CASSLTPGMNTEAFF. Drawing the rest from reference TRBV7-3 and TRBJ1-1, the complete variable domain is GAGVSQTPSNKVTEKGKYVELRCDPISGHTALYWYRQSLGQGPEFLIYFQGTGAADDSGLPNDRFFAVRPEGSVSTLKIQRTERGDSAVYLCASSLTPGMNTEAFFGQGTRLTVV.

Only a few counts were recorded for this clonotype. Written as DNA, the CDR3 is TGTGCCAGCACCCAAGCAGGGACTAGCGTCATCCGGGAGACCCAGTACTTC. The encoded protein is CASTQAGTSVIRETQYF. This chain uses TRBV12-3 or TRBV12-4 with TRBJ2-5; 10 bases are a match to TRBD2. Losses at the gene ends were 7 bases for V and 5 bases for J; bases not matched to a gene: 16. The CDR3 is 17 amino acids.

V and J are TRBV20-1 and TRBJ2-3, with 8 nucleotides matching TRBD2. This CDR3 has 16 amino acids. V was pared by 3 bases and J by 1 base, with 9 bases of the junction left unmatched. Germline V gives CDR1 DFQATT, CDR2 SNEGSKA (reference sequence). CDR3 region: CSASNPEAGGTDTQYF. In DNA, the CDR3 is TGCAGTGCTAGTAATCCGGAAGCGGGGGGCACAGATACGCAGTATTTT.

In its sample, this clonotype was seen a few times. The genes are TRBV20-1 and TRBJ2-3; 11 nucleotides match TRBD2. CDR3 length: 15 residues. Germline-derived CDR1 and CDR2 are DFQATT and SNEGSKA (reference sequence). The V segment lost 6 bases and the J segment 0 bases; nucleotides outside the gene matches: 5. CDR3 residues: CSARLAGRSTDTQYF. CDR3 nucleotide sequence: TGCAGTGCAAGACTAGCGGGACGAAGCACAGATACGCAGTATTTT.

The V and J genes are TRBV28 and TRBJ2-6, with 9 bases fitting TRBD1. Trimming at V came to 6 bases and at J to 0 bases, leaving 9 bases not matched to a gene. The V gene's germline CDR1 is MDHEN and CDR2 SYDVKM. CDR3 length: 18 amino acids. CDR3 nucleotide sequence: TGTGCCAGCAGCGACCCGGGACAGGGTGTCTCTGGGGCCAACGTCCTGACTTTC. Translation gives CASSDPGQGVSGANVLTF. Drawing the rest from reference TRBV28 and TRBJ2-6, the complete variable domain is DVKVTQSSRYLVKRTGEKVFLECVQDMDHENMFWYRQDPGLGLRLIYFSYDVKMKEKGDIPEGYSVSREKKERFSLILESASTNQTSMYLCASSDPGQGVSGANVLTFGAGSRLTVL.

The chain couples TRBV3-1 to TRBJ2-7, with D possibly called TRBD1 or TRBD2 (6 bases each). The CDR3 is 14 residues long. V was clipped by 2 bases and J by 4 bases, with 12 bases between them. Germline CDR1 reads LGHDT; CDR2 reads YNNKEL (reference sequence). This CDR3 is CASSQPQGTYEQYF. The CDR3 DNA reads TGTGCCAGCAGCCAACCGCAGGGGACTTACGAGCAGTACTTC.

This clonotype was seen many times. The chain recombines TRBV7-9 with TRBJ1-4; D is unclear. This CDR3 has 14 residues. The germline V gene has CDR1 SEHNR and CDR2 FQNEAQ (reference sequence). Trimming removed 2 bases from V and 5 bases from J, with 9 bases in between. The CDR3 DNA reads TGTGCCAGCAGCTTATCTTTAAACAATGAAAAACTGTTTTTT. It specifies CASSLSLNNEKLFF.